A selection of T cell receptor beta chains follows, all from one sample in a study of blood T cell repertoires in COVID-19. Sequencing was performed with immunoSEQ multiplex PCR; in TCRdb, only in-frame clones are kept and a portion is missing. The sample shows 25,000 to 35,000 clones, about 89% of them seen only once. What was sequenced was peripheral blood. The receptors originated from a human donor with active COVID-19. The donor label of this sample is uncertain. Each CDR3 is given with its conserved first and last residue. Each record gives: V gene, D gene, clone size, J gene, CDR3 DNA, CDR3 protein. The D gene is left open where the match is weak. Only part of the rows carry a size: once, few, many, or a class if the clone is expanded.

V gene: TRBV6-5; D gene: TRBD1; clone size: .; J gene: TRBJ1-1; CDR3 DNA: TGTGCCAGCAGTTCCAGGACAGGGTGGACTGAAGCTTTCTTT; CDR3 protein: CASSSRTGWTEAFF
V gene: TRBV4-3; D gene: .; clone size: .; J gene: TRBJ1-2; CDR3 DNA: TGCGCCAGCAGCCGAGAAGTGACAGCTAACTATGGCTACACCTTC; CDR3 protein: CASSREVTANYGYTF
V gene: TRBV28; D gene: .; clone size: .; J gene: TRBJ1-1; CDR3 DNA: TGTGCCAGCAGTTTACCGCCCGGGGAAGCTTTCTTT; CDR3 protein: CASSLPPGEAFF
V gene: TRBV9; D gene: TRBD2; clone size: .; J gene: TRBJ2-3; CDR3 DNA: TGTGCCAGCAGCGGGGGACTAGCGGGCACAGATACGCAGTATTTT; CDR3 protein: CASSGGLAGTDTQYF
V gene: TRBV6-5; D gene: .; clone size: few; J gene: TRBJ2-7; CDR3 DNA: TGTGCCAGCAGTTACTCGGCGGGAAAAACCTACGAGCAGTACTTC; CDR3 protein: CASSYSAGKTYEQYF
V gene: TRBV27; D gene: .; clone size: .; J gene: TRBJ1-2; CDR3 DNA: TGTGCCAGCAGTTCCCCGATTTCAGGGCACTATGGCTACACCTTC; CDR3 protein: CASSSPISGHYGYTF
V gene: TRBV9; D gene: TRBD1; clone size: .; J gene: TRBJ1-6; CDR3 DNA: TGTGCCAGCAGCGGACAGGGGGCAGGGTCACCCCTCCACTTT; CDR3 protein: CASSGQGAGSPLHF
V gene: TRBV18; D gene: .; clone size: .; J gene: TRBJ2-3; CDR3 DNA: TGTGCCAGCTCACCACCCGGGGCAGATACGCAGTATTTT; CDR3 protein: CASSPPGADTQYF
V gene: TRBV21-1; D gene: .; clone size: .; J gene: TRBJ1-4; CDR3 DNA: TGTGCCAGCACCCCTATCGAGCCTTCGAATGAAAAACTGTTTTTT; CDR3 protein: CASTPIEPSNEKLFF
V gene: TRBV18; D gene: .; clone size: .; J gene: TRBJ2-5; CDR3 DNA: TGTGCCAGCTCACCACGACAGTACCAAGAGACCCAGTACTTC; CDR3 protein: CASSPRQYQETQYF
V gene: TRBV6-5; D gene: .; clone size: .; J gene: TRBJ1-5; CDR3 DNA: TGTGCCAGCAGCCTAAACGGGGACAATCAGCCCCAGCATTTT; CDR3 protein: CASSLNGDNQPQHF
V gene: TRBV7-2; D gene: TRBD1; clone size: few; J gene: TRBJ1-1; CDR3 DNA: TGTGCCAGCACCCTTCAGGACAGGGTTCCTGAAGCTTTCTTT; CDR3 protein: CASTLQDRVPEAFF
V gene: TRBV30; D gene: .; clone size: .; J gene: TRBJ2-7; CDR3 DNA: TGTGCCTGGAGTGGGACAGTCCTCTCCTACGAGCAGTACTTC; CDR3 protein: CAWSGTVLSYEQYF
V gene: TRBV6-5; D gene: TRBD1; clone size: .; J gene: TRBJ2-7; CDR3 DNA: TGTGCCAGCAGTCCCCCTGCAGGGGGCAACGAGCAGTACTTC; CDR3 protein: CASSPPAGGNEQYF
V gene: TRBV5-8; D gene: TRBD2; clone size: .; J gene: TRBJ2-6; CDR3 DNA: TGTGCCAGCAGCTTCGGTAATAGCGGGGGGATTGGGGCCAACGTCCTGACTTTC; CDR3 protein: CASSFGNSGGIGANVLTF
V gene: TRBV19; D gene: TRBD2; clone size: .; J gene: TRBJ2-7; CDR3 DNA: TGTGCCAGTAGTCTGAGCGGGAGAGGGTACGAGCAGTACTTC; CDR3 protein: CASSLSGRGYEQYF
V gene: TRBV5-4; D gene: .; clone size: .; J gene: TRBJ1-2; CDR3 DNA: TGTGCCAGCAGCCACAACGGGGACTGGGGCTACACCTTC; CDR3 protein: CASSHNGDWGYTF
V gene: TRBV7-9; D gene: TRBD1; clone size: .; J gene: TRBJ2-3; CDR3 DNA: TGTGCCATACAGGGGGCCCTCCCAGATACGCAGTATTTT; CDR3 protein: CAIQGALPDTQYF
V gene: TRBV25-1; D gene: .; clone size: .; J gene: TRBJ1-1; CDR3 DNA: TGTGCCAGCAGCGAAGGGATGGGAGGGGCTTTCTTT; CDR3 protein: CASSEGMGGAFF
V gene: TRBV19; D gene: .; clone size: .; J gene: TRBJ2-3; CDR3 DNA: TGTGCCATCCGGGACTCCTCCGCAGATACGCAGTATTTT; CDR3 protein: CAIRDSSADTQYF
V gene: TRBV4-1; D gene: TRBD2; clone size: .; J gene: TRBJ2-1; CDR3 DNA: TGCGCCAGCAGCCAAGATGGGACTAGCTATGAGCAGTTCTTC; CDR3 protein: CASSQDGTSYEQFF
V gene: TRBV11-2; D gene: TRBD2; clone size: .; J gene: TRBJ2-1; CDR3 DNA: TGTGCCAGCAGCCGCGGGACTAGCGGGAGGGCCCTCCACAATGAGCAGTTCTTC; CDR3 protein: CASSRGTSGRALHNEQFF
V gene: TRBV3-1/TRBV3-2; D gene: TRBD2; clone size: .; J gene: TRBJ2-5; CDR3 DNA: TGTGCCAGCAGCCAAGGCCGACTAGCGGGAGCACAAGAGACCCAGTACTTC; CDR3 protein: CASSQGRLAGAQETQYF
V gene: TRBV3-1/TRBV3-2; D gene: .; clone size: .; J gene: TRBJ1-5; CDR3 DNA: TGTGCCAGCAGCCAAGATCCGGCAAAAGGGGCCCAGCCCCAGCATTTT; CDR3 protein: CASSQDPAKGAQPQHF
V gene: TRBV4-3; D gene: .; clone size: .; J gene: TRBJ2-1; CDR3 DNA: TGCGCCAGCAGCCTGATCGAGACTTCCTACAATGAGCAGTTCTTC; CDR3 protein: CASSLIETSYNEQFF
V gene: TRBV30; D gene: .; clone size: .; J gene: TRBJ2-1; CDR3 DNA: TGTGCCTGGAGTGTAGGGCGGGACCTCAGTGAGTTCTTC; CDR3 protein: CAWSVGRDLSEFF
V gene: TRBV7-9; D gene: .; clone size: few; J gene: TRBJ1-5; CDR3 DNA: TGTGCCAGCAGCTTACTATCTAGCAATCAGCCCCAGCATTTT; CDR3 protein: CASSLLSSNQPQHF
V gene: TRBV21-1; D gene: .; clone size: .; J gene: TRBJ1-4; CDR3 DNA: TGTGCCAGCAGCAAAGAAGGGGGACAGGAGGGCCAAAATGAAAAACTGTTTTTT; CDR3 protein: CASSKEGGQEGQNEKLFF
V gene: TRBV9; D gene: .; clone size: once; J gene: TRBJ2-1; CDR3 DNA: TGTGCCAGCAGCGTGATGGAGCCCTACAATGAGCAGTTCTTC; CDR3 protein: CASSVMEPYNEQFF
V gene: TRBV7-9; D gene: TRBD1; clone size: .; J gene: TRBJ2-3; CDR3 DNA: TGTGCCAGCAGCGTTCGTTGGGACAGCGATTCAGATACGCAGTATTTT; CDR3 protein: CASSVRWDSDSDTQYF
V gene: TRBV24-1; D gene: .; clone size: .; J gene: TRBJ2-1; CDR3 DNA: TGTGCCACCAGTGATCTTCGACTAGGTGGTTCCTACAATGAGCAGTTCTTC; CDR3 protein: CATSDLRLGGSYNEQFF
V gene: TRBV4-3; D gene: .; clone size: .; J gene: TRBJ1-5; CDR3 DNA: TGCGCCAGCAGCCAAGATAGGGGGACAACTGGCAATCAGCCCCAGCATTTT; CDR3 protein: CASSQDRGTTGNQPQHF
V gene: TRBV6-5; D gene: .; clone size: .; J gene: TRBJ2-5; CDR3 DNA: TGTGCCAGCAGTTTAAACAGGGCTTGGCAAGAGACCCAGTACTTC; CDR3 protein: CASSLNRAWQETQYF
V gene: TRBV7-9; D gene: TRBD1; clone size: .; J gene: TRBJ2-4; CDR3 DNA: TGTGCCAGCAGCTCCGACAGGGGGATATACATTCAGTACTTC; CDR3 protein: CASSSDRGIYIQYF
V gene: TRBV29-1; D gene: TRBD2; clone size: .; J gene: TRBJ2-7; CDR3 DNA: TGCAGCGTCCGTACCCCTAGCGGGACCTACGAGCAGTACTTC; CDR3 protein: CSVRTPSGTYEQYF
V gene: TRBV7-2; D gene: .; clone size: .; J gene: TRBJ2-7; CDR3 DNA: TGTGCCAGCAGCCCCGAGAGCTACGAGCAGTACTTC; CDR3 protein: CASSPESYEQYF
V gene: TRBV19; D gene: TRBD2; clone size: .; J gene: TRBJ2-1; CDR3 DNA: TGTGCCAGTAGTATCGGTTCCGGCGGGAGCTCCTACAATGAGCAGTTCTTC; CDR3 protein: CASSIGSGGSSYNEQFF
V gene: TRBV6-6; D gene: TRBD1; clone size: .; J gene: TRBJ2-7; CDR3 DNA: TGTGCCAGCAGTTCCCCAGGGAAGGGGGCTGGCACCGAGCAGTACTTC; CDR3 protein: CASSSPGKGAGTEQYF
V gene: TRBV27; D gene: .; clone size: .; J gene: TRBJ2-7; CDR3 DNA: TGTGCCAGCAGTTTAATCCGGAGCCCCTACGAGCAGTACTTC; CDR3 protein: CASSLIRSPYEQYF
V gene: TRBV7-3; D gene: TRBD2; clone size: .; J gene: TRBJ2-2; CDR3 DNA: TGTGCCAGCAAAGCGGGAGTGGGCGGGGAGCTGTTTTTT; CDR3 protein: CASKAGVGGELFF
V gene: TRBV11-2; D gene: TRBD1; clone size: .; J gene: TRBJ2-1; CDR3 DNA: TGTGCCAGCAGCTTAGCTACAGGGGCCTACAATGAGCAGTTCTTC; CDR3 protein: CASSLATGAYNEQFF
V gene: TRBV15; D gene: TRBD2; clone size: .; J gene: TRBJ2-1; CDR3 DNA: TGTGCCACCAGCAGAGATACCCCGACTAGCGGGAGAGATTTTCGGGGTGAGCAGTTCTTC; CDR3 protein: CATSRDTPTSGRDFRGEQFF
V gene: TRBV27; D gene: .; clone size: .; J gene: TRBJ1-6; CDR3 DNA: TGTGCCAGCACCCCGTTAAGTGGCAATTCACCCCTCCACTTT; CDR3 protein: CASTPLSGNSPLHF
V gene: TRBV7-2; D gene: .; clone size: once; J gene: TRBJ1-2; CDR3 DNA: TGTGCCAGCAGCTTAGCCGGGGAAGGCGGCTACACCTTC; CDR3 protein: CASSLAGEGGYTF
V gene: TRBV30; D gene: .; clone size: .; J gene: TRBJ2-1; CDR3 DNA: TGTGCCTGGAGTTTACGGGGGGCCACCTACAATGAGCAGTTCTTC; CDR3 protein: CAWSLRGATYNEQFF
V gene: TRBV7-9; D gene: TRBD2; clone size: .; J gene: TRBJ2-1; CDR3 DNA: TGTGCCAGCAGCTTAGTGGGGACTAGGTCTTCGGTAGAGCAGTTCTTC; CDR3 protein: CASSLVGTRSSVEQFF